These T cell receptor beta chains were read from a single sample in a study of T-cell memory formation after mild COVID-19. TCRdb reprocessed the 5' RACE reads with MiXCR, giving one entry per CDR3 protein. The sample has 120,000 or so distinct CDR3 sequences, approximately 15% seen once; the top ten hold about 15%. Sequencing used PBMCs or a T cell subset sorted from them (not recorded which). These receptors all stem from an adult woman who had mild COVID-19 (a few samples of this study predate the infection). Cell type and time point are not known. Both conserved end residues are part of each CDR3. The order of the fields is CDR3 protein, CDR3 DNA, V gene, D gene, clone size, J gene. D genes are given only for firm matches. Clone size appears in some rows only: once, few, many, or a class for an expanded clone.

CASSQVPGQGNEAFF	TGTGCCAGCAGCCAGGTCCCGGGACAGGGAAATGAAGCTTTCTTT	TRBV3-1	TRBD1	.	TRBJ1-1
CASSTGQGTRLWAFF	TGCGCCAGCAGCACTGGACAGGGGACGAGGCTTTGGGCTTTCTTT	TRBV5-1	TRBD1	.	TRBJ1-1
CASSQEGQGGEAFF	TGCGCCAGCAGCCAAGAAGGGCAGGGAGGAGAAGCTTTCTTT	TRBV4-1	.	few	TRBJ1-1
CASSLEWRGGKNTEAFF	TGTGCCAGCAGCTTAGAGTGGAGGGGGGGAAAGAACACTGAAGCTTTCTTT	TRBV7-3	.	.	TRBJ1-1
CASRDGMGYEQYF	TGTGCCAGCAGGGACGGTATGGGCTACGAGCAGTACTTC	TRBV28	.	.	TRBJ2-7
CASSEETSGSYEQYF	TGTGCCAGCAGTGAAGAAACTAGCGGTTCCTACGAGCAGTACTTC	TRBV6-1	TRBD2	few	TRBJ2-7
CSVRTVYEQYF	TGCAGCGTACGGACAGTCTACGAGCAGTACTTC	TRBV29-1	.	few	TRBJ2-7
CASSLALAGGPNEQFF	TGTGCCAGCAGCTTAGCCCTAGCGGGAGGGCCGAATGAGCAGTTCTTC	TRBV7-9	TRBD2	few	TRBJ2-1
CASSTGSERGYTF	TGCGCCAGCAGCACCGGGAGCGAACGCGGCTACACCTTC	TRBV5-1	.	few	TRBJ1-2
CASSSGLSSYNEQFF	TGTGCCAGCAGTTCCGGTTTAAGCTCCTACAATGAGCAGTTCTTC	TRBV27	.	few	TRBJ2-1
CASSQETTVGYGYTF	TGCGCCAGCAGCCAAGAGACCACGGTCGGCTATGGCTACACCTTC	TRBV4-1	.	.	TRBJ1-2